This TCR beta chain was captured in a study of T cell changes during pregnancy in multiple sclerosis. The CDR3 is made up of 13 amino acids. Germline values: CDR1 GTSNPN, CDR2 SVGIG (reference sequence). V gave up 2 bases and J gave up 4 bases, with 9 bases separating them. Sequenced by immunoSEQ multiplex PCR; TCRdb stores in-frame clones only, minus some. The sample has 15,000 to 17,000 clones, roughly 84% seen once. The source is a female donor in good health, enrolled as a control in a pregnancy study. This sample comprised CD8+ T cells from peripheral blood mononuclear cells, obtained after pregnancy. The chain has TRBV30 and TRBJ1-5, with D perhaps matching TRBD1 (5 bases). CDR3 loop: CAWSRGLNQPQHF. CDR3 DNA: TGTGCCTGGAGTCGGGGGTTAAATCAGCCCCAGCATTTT.